The clone carrying this T cell receptor (beta chain) was found many times. Authors of the study amplified TCR beta CDR3 regions from RNA transcripts. Carried out on the TCR CDR3, a first-round RT-PCR used the HTBI primer set. Each CDR3 protein gets one entry after TCRdb re-called the multiplex PCR reads with MiXCR. The sample carries fewer than 700,000 distinct CDR3 sequences, roughly 18% recorded once. The data belong to a study of T cells in Graves' hyperthyroidism and ophthalmopathy. The source material was blood. This clonotype originated in a woman younger than 30 with Graves' ophthalmopathy.

CDR3 sequence reads: CASSLDHGYEQYF. The CDR3 bases are TGTGCCAGCAGCTTAGATCATGGCTACGAGCAGTACTTC. The chain couples TRBV11-2 to TRBJ2-7; D gene ambiguous. The CDR3 is 13 residues long. The germline gives CDR1 SGHAT, CDR2 FQNNGV. V was cut by 0 bases and J by 3 bases, with 6 bases left in between.